Listed below are T cell receptor beta chains from one sample, sequenced in a study of T cells in Graves' hyperthyroidism and ophthalmopathy. TCRdb reanalysed the multiplex PCR reads using MiXCR and keeps one entry per CDR3 protein. Among some 560,000 distinct CDR3 sequences listed, around 15% were seen once. The sequenced sample consisted of blood. These receptor sequences come from a woman in her thirties or forties with Graves' hyperthyroidism. Each CDR3 is given with its conserved first and last residue. A D gene is named only where the DNA matches it firmly. Clone size is stated in some rows and not others, as once, few, many or a class when expanded.

J gene	clone size	V gene	D gene	CDR3 DNA	CDR3 protein
TRBJ2-5	many	TRBV7-2	NA	TGTGCCAGCAGCTATTTACAGGGCGCGGAGACCCAGTACTTC	CASSYLQGAETQYF
TRBJ2-6	few	TRBV7-9	NA	TGTGCCAGCAGCCTCAGCCATCCGGGGGCCAACGTCCTGACTTTC	CASSLSHPGANVLTF
TRBJ2-1	many	TRBV11-2	NA	TGTGCCAGCAGCCCCCAAGCGGTCAATGAGCAGTTCTTC	CASSPQAVNEQFF
TRBJ2-2	few	TRBV3-1	NA	TGTGCCAGCAGCCAACCCGGGACGGCAAACACCGGGGAGCTGTTTTTT	CASSQPGTANTGELFF
TRBJ2-1	many	TRBV7-9	NA	TGTGCCAGCAGCCCCTTTGACGGAGCGGCCAACAATGAGCAGTTCTTC	CASSPFDGAANNEQFF
TRBJ2-5	many	TRBV20-1	NA	TGCAGTGCTTCCCGGGACCCAGCACGTCAAGAGACCCAGTACTTC	CSASRDPARQETQYF
TRBJ2-1	few	TRBV6-1	TRBD2	TGTGCCAGCATTCGGACTAGCGGGGGACTTGTGGATGAGCGGTTCTTC	CASIRTSGGLVDERFF
TRBJ2-1	NA	TRBV6-1	TRBD2	TGTGCCAGCAGTGCATCCGGGACTAGCGGGAACAATGAGCAGTTCTTC	CASSASGTSGNNEQFF
TRBJ2-7	few	TRBV5-8	NA	TGTGCCAGCAGCTTTAGGGGGGCGGCCGAGCAGTACTTC	CASSFRGAAEQYF
TRBJ2-7	many	TRBV28	TRBD2	TGTGCCAGCAGCCCCTGGGGGGAGGGCGAGTCCTACGAGCAGTACTTC	CASSPWGEGESYEQYF
TRBJ1-2	NA	TRBV12-3/TRBV12-4	NA	TGTGCCAGCAGTCCCCACGCGGTTCTCTATGGCTACACCTTC	CASSPHAVLYGYTF
TRBJ2-7	many	TRBV20-1	TRBD1	TGCAGTGCTAGAGATTCCGGGACAGGGGACTACGAGCAGTACTTC	CSARDSGTGDYEQYF
TRBJ2-6	NA	TRBV7-9	NA	TGTGCCAGCAGGGAAAGCTCTGGGGCCAACGTCCTGACTTTC	CASRESSGANVLTF
TRBJ1-2	many	TRBV12-3/TRBV12-4	NA	TGTGCCACCTCCCATAGTGGCTACACCTTC	CATSHSGYTF
TRBJ2-7	few	TRBV20-1	NA	TGCAGTGCTACGCCTCAGGGTAACGTATACGAGCAGTACTTC	CSATPQGNVYEQYF
TRBJ1-2	many	TRBV5-1	TRBD1	TGCGCCAGCAGCTTGGCTACCGGGACAGAAAACTATGGCTACACCTTC	CASSLATGTENYGYTF
TRBJ2-1	many	TRBV19	NA	TGTGCCAGCTCAGGGGATGAGGGCGATGAGCAGTTCTTC	CASSGDEGDEQFF
TRBJ2-7	many	TRBV27	NA	TGTGCCAGCAGCTATGCGCAGTCCTACGAGCAGTACTTC	CASSYAQSYEQYF
TRBJ2-7	NA	TRBV18	TRBD2	TGTGCCAGCTCACCACCGGGACTAGCGGGCGAGCAGTACTTC	CASSPPGLAGEQYF
TRBJ1-4	few	TRBV10-3	NA	TGTGCCATCAGTGAGTTTGGACCCTCCATCGCTAATGAAAAACTGTTTTTT	CAISEFGPSIANEKLFF
TRBJ1-5	few	TRBV5-6	NA	TGTGCCAGCAGCTTCCGGACCGGACAGCCCCAGCATTTT	CASSFRTGQPQHF
TRBJ1-1	many	TRBV5-1	TRBD1	TGCGCCAGCAGCTTGATGACAGGGGGCGCGAACACTGAAGCTTTCTTT	CASSLMTGGANTEAFF
TRBJ2-7	NA	TRBV6-2/TRBV6-3	TRBD1	TGTGCCAGCAGTTACCGGGGCAGGGGGCCCTACGAGCAGTACTTC	CASSYRGRGPYEQYF
TRBJ2-7	many	TRBV2	NA	TGTGCCAACGACATGGGGAGAGGGCTAAATCGTGACGAGCAGTACTTC	CANDMGRGLNRDEQYF
TRBJ2-1	NA	TRBV14	NA	TGTGCCAGCAGCCCAGAGGGATTGGAGACCTCTCGAGGTGAGCAGTTCTTC	CASSPEGLETSRGEQFF
TRBJ2-1	NA	TRBV20-1	TRBD2	TGCAGTGCTAGCCCCACTCTAGCGGGAGGCATCGATGAGCAGTTCTTC	CSASPTLAGGIDEQFF
TRBJ2-1	many	TRBV3-1	NA	TGTGCCAGCAGCCCCCGCGACCTAGGTGAGCAGTTCTTC	CASSPRDLGEQFF
TRBJ1-4	many	TRBV28	TRBD1	TGTGCCAGCAGTGACCGGACAGGGATGGGTGAAAAACTGTTTTTT	CASSDRTGMGEKLFF
TRBJ2-1	NA	TRBV7-9	NA	TGTGCCAGCAGCTTCTCTCGGGATAGCTCCTACAATGAGCAGTTCTTC	CASSFSRDSSYNEQFF
TRBJ2-3	NA	TRBV5-1	TRBD2	TGCGCCAGCAGCGGGACTAGCGGGACGGGAGATACGCAGTATTTT	CASSGTSGTGDTQYF
TRBJ2-3	NA	TRBV9	NA	TGTGCCAGCAGCGTAGTTGGGAGTCCAGCAGATACGCAGTATTTT	CASSVVGSPADTQYF
TRBJ2-5	many	TRBV6-1	TRBD2	TGTGCCAGCAGTGAATTCATGTCTGCTAGCGGGAACCCTCAAGAGACCCAGTACTTC	CASSEFMSASGNPQETQYF
TRBJ2-7	NA	TRBV29-1	NA	TGCAGCGTTGACGGGCCAGGGGGGTACGAGCAGTACTTC	CSVDGPGGYEQYF
TRBJ2-7	many	TRBV7-8	TRBD2	TGTGCCAGCAGTTTAGGTCTAGCGGCCTACGAGCAGTACTTC	CASSLGLAAYEQYF
TRBJ2-3	many	TRBV11-3	TRBD1	TGTGCCAGCAGCAACGACAGGGCGTCTAGCACAGATACGCAGTATTTT	CASSNDRASSTDTQYF
TRBJ1-5	NA	TRBV2	NA	TGTGCCAGCAGCCCCTGGGATTCTACGAGGAATCAGCCCCAGCATTTT	CASSPWDSTRNQPQHF
TRBJ1-1	NA	TRBV19	NA	TGTGTCAGTAGTATAGATTCGTACAGGGAGGACACTGAAGCTTTCTTT	CVSSIDSYREDTEAFF
TRBJ2-2	NA	TRBV7-8	NA	TGTGCCAGCACCCGAGGGCCGGCGGGGACGAACACCGGGGAGCTGTTTTTT	CASTRGPAGTNTGELFF
TRBJ2-1	NA	TRBV9	NA	TGTGCCAGCAGCGTAGATGCGAATGAGCAGTTCTTC	CASSVDANEQFF
TRBJ2-2	NA	TRBV20-1	TRBD2	TGCAGTGCTAGGGGGGGGACGGGCACCGGGGAGCTGTTTTTT	CSARGGTGTGELFF
TRBJ1-1	many	TRBV2	TRBD1	TGTGCCGGACGAACGGGGACAGGCCACACTGAAGCTTTCTTT	CAGRTGTGHTEAFF
TRBJ1-1	few	TRBV10-3	NA	TGTGCCATCAGTGATGACACTTTAAATCAGAACACTGAAGCTTTCTTT	CAISDDTLNQNTEAFF
TRBJ2-3	many	TRBV18	TRBD1	TGTGCCAGCTCACCCCGAGGTGGGCGACAGGGGAGTGGAGATACGCAGTATTTT	CASSPRGGRQGSGDTQYF